This T cell receptor beta chain was observed in a study of blood T cell repertoires in COVID-19. Background on the study: COVID-19 samples from acute and convalescent phases originated in the United States, Italy and Spain. Nucleic acid was either cDNA or gDNA, and it came from T cells, B-cell-depleted T cells, or PBMCs.

The assay was immunoSEQ multiplex PCR, and TCRdb's table has in-frame clones only and misses some. Among about 200,000 clones, nearly 90% were seen once, and the ten largest hold 20% to 25%. The CDR3 has 13 amino acids. Germline CDR1 and CDR2: SGHAT and FQDESV (reference sequence). V lost 1 base and J lost 7, with 10 bases in between. Material: peripheral blood. The TCR comes from a man aged 60 to 69 with active or convalescent COVID-19. The genes are TRBV11-1 and TRBJ1-2; D gene unclear. DNA for the CDR3: TGTGCCAGCAGCTTAGACCGGGAATCTGGCTACACCTTC. Its protein is CASSLDRESGYTF. Together with reference TRBV11-1 and TRBJ1-2, the CDR3 gives the full variable domain: EAEVAQSPRYKITEKSQAVAFWCDPISGHATLYWYRQILGQGPELLVQFQDESVVDDSQLPKDRFSAERLKGVDSTLKIQPAELGDSAMYLCASSLDRESGYTFGSGTRLTVV.